Here is one T cell receptor (beta chain) with its context. Using immunoSEQ multiplex PCR, the repertoire was profiled, and TCRdb retains in-frame clones only, with some absent. The repertoire has under 65,000 clones, roughly 93% of them found once; the top ten carry 3.5% to 4.5%. These data originate in a study of T cell changes during pregnancy in multiple sclerosis. Looked up from germline, CDR1 is MNHEY and CDR2 is SMNVEV (reference sequence). CDR3 size: 14 residues. V was pared by 7 bases and J by 0 bases, with 4 bases of the junction left unmatched. Sequenced material: CD8+ T cells from peripheral blood mononuclear cells, taken in the second trimester of pregnancy. This receptor was taken from a female donor with multiple sclerosis, enrolled in a pregnancy study. The chain couples TRBV27 to TRBJ2-3, with 7 bases fitting TRBD1. Written as DNA, the CDR3 is TGTGCCAGCAAGAGACAGGGAAGCACAGATACGCAGTATTTT. Translating it yields CASKRQGSTDTQYF.